The 11 T cell receptor beta chains below were found in one sample sequenced in a study of memory CD4+ T cells and cytomegalovirus serostatus. Single viable CD3+CD4+CD8-CD45RO+ cells were sorted as the memory CD4+ T cells. Assay: immunoSEQ multiplex PCR; the TCRdb copy retains only in-frame clones and omits some. The sample yields about 52,000 clones, roughly 80% seen once. Material: memory CD4+ T cells from blood. The receptors shown here come from an adult in good health and CMV-seronegative.

The rearrangement links TRBV11-2 to TRBJ2-7, with 10 bases matching TRBD2. V lost 2 bases to trimming and J lost 4 bases; unmatched junction nucleotides: 2. This CDR3 contains 14 residues. Germline V gene lookup returns CDR1 SGHAT and CDR2 FQNNGV. Written as DNA, the CDR3 is TGTGCCAGCAGCTTATCTAGCGGGGGATACGAGCAGTACTTC. The encoded protein is CASSLSSGGYEQYF.

With respect to this clone: At one end the junction does not follow the germline gene, possibly because of a read error. V and J are TRBV2 and TRBJ1-6; tentatively, D is TRBD1 (5 bases). Germline V gene data show CDR1 as SNHLY and CDR2 as FYNNEI. The CDR3 spans 14 residues. CDR3 nucleotide sequence: TGTGCCAGCAGAGAAGGGGTTAACAATTCACCCCTCCACTTT. It translates to CASREGVNNSPLHF.

This clone was counted a few times. The chain recombines TRBV19 with TRBJ2-2; no clear D. Deletions cut 5 bases from V and 6 bases from J, with 13 bases between. This CDR3 contains 14 residues. Germline V gives CDR1 LNHDA, CDR2 SQIVND (reference sequence). The CDR3: CASSSWAAPGELFF. The CDR3 DNA follows: TGTGCCAGTAGTTCCTGGGCGGCGCCCGGGGAGCTGTTTTTT.

J is TRBJ2-2 and V is TRBV11-1; D call uncertain. The CDR3 length is 14 residues. Germline assignment: CDR1 SGHAT and CDR2 FQDESV (reference sequence). V lost 3 bases to trimming and J lost 4 bases, with 9 bases between them. CDR3 region: CASSFLPGTGELFF. The CDR3 DNA is TGTGCCAGCAGCTTCCTTCCGGGCACCGGGGAGCTGTTTTTT. Full variable domain (remainder filled in from reference TRBV11-1 and TRBJ2-2): EAEVAQSPRYKITEKSQAVAFWCDPISGHATLYWYRQILGQGPELLVQFQDESVVDDSQLPKDRFSAERLKGVDSTLKIQPAELGDSAMYLCASSFLPGTGELFFGEGSRLTVL.

This clone was observed a few times. The J gene is TRBJ2-6, the V gene TRBV5-1; D ambiguous. Germline V lookup: CDR1 SGHRS, CDR2 YFSETQ. The CDR3 runs to 19 residues. V shed 3 bases and J shed 0 bases, with 19 bases lying between them. CDR3 coding DNA: TGCGCCAGCAGCTCGGACCCACCGGGCCCCGGCTCTGGGGCCAACGTCCTGACTTTC. Its protein is CASSSDPPGPGSGANVLTF.

The genes are TRBV28 and TRBJ2-3; D not resolved. V dropped 5 bases and J dropped 2 bases, with 17 bases sitting between them. The CDR3 has 16 residues. CDR1 MDHEN and CDR2 SYDVKM come from the germline V gene. CDR3 in amino acids: CASSPGGRLLTDTQYF. As DNA, the CDR3 is TGTGCCAGCAGTCCCGGTGGGCGTTTACTCACAGATACGCAGTATTTT.

This clone appeared once. The chain carries TRBV12-5 and TRBJ1-1, with 7 bases aligning to TRBD1. This CDR3 has 16 residues. V shed 7 bases and J 1 base; nucleotides not matched to a gene: 12. From germline, CDR1 is LGHNT and CDR2 FRNRAP. CDR3 bases: TGTGCTAGTGCCGCCACCCTTAGGGGGCGGAACACTGAAGCTTTCTTT. It is translated as CASAATLRGRNTEAFF.

The chain carries TRBV2 and TRBJ1-5; the D gene is possibly TRBD1 (6 bases). Germline-derived CDR1 and CDR2 are SNHLY and FYNNEI. This CDR3 spans 16 amino acids. The V end was cut by 6 bases, the J end by 0 bases, with 15 bases between. The CDR3 bases are TGTGCCAGCAGCTCTGAACAGGGTTATAGCAATCAGCCCCAGCATTTT. Translated, it gives CASSSEQGYSNQPQHF.

The rearrangement uses TRBV5-4 and TRBJ1-2; D is unclear. This CDR3 is built from 16 residues. Germline V gene data show CDR1 as SGHNT and CDR2 as YYREEE (reference sequence). V was cut by 4 bases and J by 0 bases, with 16 bases left in between. The CDR3 region has the DNA TGTGCCAGCAGCCCTGAAGGACTGAAAGCTAACTATGGCTACACCTTC. Translation: CASSPEGLKANYGYTF. The whole variable domain, filled in from reference TRBV5-4 and TRBJ1-2, reads ETGVTQSPTHLIKTRGQQVTLRCSSQSGHNTVSWYQQALGQGPQFIFQYYREEENGRGNFPPRFSGLQFPNYSSELNVNALELDDSALYLCASSPEGLKANYGYTFGSGTRLTVV.

The rearrangement links TRBV2 to TRBJ1-1, with D uncertain. The CDR3 totals 15 residues. Per the germline V gene, CDR1 is SNHLY and CDR2 is FYNNEI. V was clipped by 8 bases and J by 1 base, with 17 bases between them. The DNA for the CDR3 is TGTGCCAGCCGGGTGAGGGCGGAAACGAACACTGAAGCTTTCTTT. Encoded protein: CASRVRAETNTEAFF.

The V gene is TRBV10-3, the J gene TRBJ2-7; the match to TRBD2 covers 12 bases. Germline assignment: CDR1 ENHRY and CDR2 SYGVKD. J was trimmed by 4 bases and V by 2 bases; bases with no gene match: 6. This CDR3 has 16 amino acids. For the CDR3, the DNA is TGTGCCATCAGTGAGGTCCTAGCGGGAGGGTTTTACGAGCAGTACTTC. Encoded protein: CAISEVLAGGFYEQYF.